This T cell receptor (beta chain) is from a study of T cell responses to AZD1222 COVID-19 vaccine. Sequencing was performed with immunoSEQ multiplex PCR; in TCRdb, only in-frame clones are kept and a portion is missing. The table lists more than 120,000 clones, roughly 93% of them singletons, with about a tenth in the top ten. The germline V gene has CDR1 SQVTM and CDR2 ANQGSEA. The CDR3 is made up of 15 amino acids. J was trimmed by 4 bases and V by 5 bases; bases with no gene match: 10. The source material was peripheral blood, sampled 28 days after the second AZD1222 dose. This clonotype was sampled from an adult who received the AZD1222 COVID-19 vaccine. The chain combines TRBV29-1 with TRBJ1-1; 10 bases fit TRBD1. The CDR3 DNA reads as TGCAGCGTTATAAGGGACAGGGGAAGGGGCACTGAAGCTTTCTTT. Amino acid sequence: CSVIRDRGRGTEAFF.